This TCR beta chain appears in the sequencing data of a study of T cells after yellow fever vaccination. This CDR3 contains 13 residues. Germline V lookup: CDR1 KGHSH, CDR2 LQKENI. Trimming took off 0 bases at V and 6 bases at J, with 9 bases between the two ends. This clonotype was seen repeatedly, ten times or more. TCRdb fed the 5' RACE reads into MiXCR, producing one record per CDR3 protein. The sample shows hundreds of thousands of distinct CDR3 sequences, around an eighth of them seen only once. The rearrangement links TRBV18 to TRBJ2-7; a weak D match, TRBD1 (5 bases). Sequencing used PBMCs, obtained on the day of the yellow fever booster vaccination. This TCR was sampled from a man aged 30 to 39 who received the YFV17D yellow fever vaccine. The CDR3 protein is CASSPPLRGEQYF. The CDR3, as DNA: TGTGCCAGCTCACCACCTTTAAGGGGCGAGCAGTACTTC. Using reference TRBV18 and TRBJ2-7 for the parts outside the CDR3, the full variable domain is NAGVMQNPRHLVRRRGQEARLRCSPMKGHSHVYWYRQLPEEGLKFMVYLQKENIIDESGMPKERFSAEFPKEGPSILRIQQVVRGDSAAYFCASSPPLRGEQYFGPGTRLTVT.